The entry below gives a single T cell receptor (beta chain) sequence along with its context. The data are from a study of blood T cell repertoires in COVID-19. At the level of the study: The United States, Italy and Spain provided the acute and convalescent COVID-19 samples. T cells, B-cell-depleted T cells, or PBMCs provided the cDNA or gDNA that served as material.

Per the study methods: Amplified reference gene primers provided the basis for estimating nucleated cell counts. Sequencing was performed with immunoSEQ multiplex PCR; in TCRdb, only in-frame clones are kept and a portion is missing. V and J calls and clone size are given by that table; D and trimming were obtained from the DNA. This sample carries hundreds of thousands of clones, about nine tenths of them seen once, and the ten largest clones take roughly an eighth. The CDR3 consists of 15 residues. With 6 bases clipped from V and 3 bases from J, the junction kept 7 bases outside the gene matches. From germline, CDR1 is SNHLY and CDR2 FYNNEI.

The rearrangement joins TRBV2 to TRBJ2-3, with 9 nucleotides matching TRBD1. The origin of this receptor is a woman aged 55 to 70 with acute or convalescent COVID-19. Material for sequencing was peripheral blood. This CDR3 reads CASSPGTGRTDTQYF. In DNA form, the CDR3 reads TGTGCCAGCAGCCCCGGGACAGGGCGGACAGATACGCAGTATTTT.